What follows are 28 T cell receptor beta chains derived from one specimen sequenced in a study of blood T cell repertoires in COVID-19. TCRdb's table, derived via immunoSEQ multiplex PCR, lists solely in-frame clones and lacks some. The table includes about 190,000 clones, 90% detected once. Sequenced input: peripheral blood. The receptors here all came from a man between 50 and 59 years old with acute or convalescent COVID-19.

This clone was found a few times. The J gene is TRBJ2-7, the V gene TRBV28, with a weak D call TRBD1 (5 bases). Trimming took 6 bases from V and 4 from J, leaving 10 bases between them. This CDR3 comprises 12 residues. The germline V gene encodes CDR1 MDHEN and CDR2 SYDVKM. This CDR3 is CASREGDYEQYF. CDR3 nucleotides: TGTGCCAGCAGGGAAGGGGATTACGAGCAGTACTTC.

This clone occurred once. J is TRBJ1-2 and V is TRBV5-1; 7 nucleotides match TRBD1. Trimming removed 4 bases from V and 2 bases from J; junction bases left unmatched: 5. Germline V CDR1 and CDR2: SGHRS, YFSETQ. The CDR3 contains 14 residues. The CDR3 sequence is CASSPGQLNYGYTF. Written as DNA, the CDR3 is TGCGCCAGCAGCCCGGGACAGTTGAACTATGGCTACACCTTC. Looking up the rest from reference TRBV5-1 and TRBJ1-2 gives the full variable domain: KAGVTQTPRYLIKTRGQQVTLSCSPISGHRSVSWYQQTPGQGLQFLFEYFSETQRNKGNFPGRFSGRQFSNSRSEMNVSTLELGDSALYLCASSPGQLNYGYTFGSGTRLTVV.

CDR3 amino acids: CATSDPGTGGYGYTF. Written as DNA, the CDR3 is TGTGCCACCAGTGACCCCGGGACAGGGGGGTATGGCTACACCTTC. This sequence joins TRBV24-1 and TRBJ1-2, with 11 bases identical to TRBD1. Germline loops: CDR1 KGHDR, CDR2 SFDVKD. Losses at the gene ends were 4 bases for V and 5 bases for J; bases not matched to a gene: 5. The CDR3 length is 15 residues.

This chain joins TRBV7-2 and TRBJ2-4; maybe TRBD1 (6 bases). CDR1 SGHTA and CDR2 FQGNSA come from the germline V gene. This CDR3 spans 15 amino acids. V lost 2 bases to trimming and J lost 4 bases, with 12 bases between them. CDR3 in DNA: TGTGCCAGCAGCTTATCGACAGGCCTAAAAAACATTCAGTACTTC. Its translation: CASSLSTGLKNIQYF.

J is TRBJ2-1 and V is TRBV19, with 9 bases that match TRBD2. With 9 bases clipped from V and 7 bases from J, the junction kept 10 bases outside the gene matches. Per the germline V gene, CDR1 is LNHDA and CDR2 is SQIVND (reference sequence). The CDR3 consists of 14 residues. The CDR3 DNA reads as TGTGCCAGCGTAGGGGGACTAGCACTTAATGAGCAGTTCTTC. Its protein product is CASVGGLALNEQFF.

The chain carries TRBV7-9 and TRBJ2-2, with D possibly TRBD1 on 6 matching bases. The CDR3 contains 15 residues. The germline V gene has CDR1 SEHNR and CDR2 FQNEAQ (reference sequence). Trimming removed 3 bases from V and 5 bases from J, with 13 bases in between. In DNA form, the CDR3 reads TGTGCCAGCAGCTTGGCCGGGACATTAACCGGGGAGCTGTTTTTT. As protein: CASSLAGTLTGELFF. The full variable domain, its missing parts supplied by reference TRBV7-9 and TRBJ2-2, is DTGVSQNPRHKITKRGQNVTFRCDPISEHNRLYWYRQTLGQGPEFLTYFQNEAQLEKSRLLSDRFSAERPKGSFSTLEIQRTEQGDSAMYLCASSLAGTLTGELFFGEGSRLTVL.

The chain is built from TRBV7-8 and TRBJ2-5; 10 nucleotides match TRBD2. V was pared by 9 bases and J by 8 bases, with 12 bases of the junction left unmatched. The CDR3 loop spans 14 amino acids. Looked up from germline, CDR1 is SGHVS and CDR2 is FQNEAQ. Written as DNA, the CDR3 is TGTGCCAGTAACCTAGCGGGGGCCGGTCGAACCCAGTACTTC. It specifies CASNLAGAGRTQYF.

The V gene is TRBV10-2, the J gene TRBJ1-5; D ambiguous. V was cut by 8 bases and J by 2 bases, with 13 bases left in between. Per the germline V gene, CDR1 is WSHSY and CDR2 is SAAADI. The CDR3 totals 14 residues. The CDR3 here is CASGGREGNQPQHF. Here the CDR3 DNA reads TGCGCCAGCGGAGGGAGGGAGGGCAATCAGCCCCAGCATTTT.

J is TRBJ2-1 and V is TRBV6-5, with 9 bases aligning to TRBD1. V lost 4 bases, J lost 8 bases, and 9 bases stayed unmatched. Germline lookup yields CDR1 MNHEY and CDR2 SVGAGI. This CDR3 is 15 amino acids long. This CDR3 reads CASSSGQGRLDEQFF. The CDR3 DNA reads TGTGCCAGCAGTTCAGGACAGGGGAGGTTGGATGAGCAGTTCTTC.

V is TRBV11-2 and J is TRBJ2-1; the D is unclear. Germline CDR1 SGHAT, CDR2 FQNNGV. V lost 1 base, J lost 4 bases, and 8 bases lay in between. This CDR3 spans 14 amino acids. In DNA, the CDR3 is TGTGCCAGCAGCTTAGTTGGCCTTTACAATGAGCAGTTCTTC. Translating it yields CASSLVGLYNEQFF.

The chain couples TRBV9 to TRBJ1-3; D not resolved. Germline values: CDR1 SGDLS, CDR2 YYNGEE. The length of the CDR3 is 15 residues. Trimming shortened V by 3 bases and J by 4 bases, and 14 bases separated the two germline ends. Here the CDR3 reads CASSADGLSGNTIYF. The DNA of the CDR3 is TGTGCCAGCAGCGCCGACGGGTTATCGGGAAACACCATATATTTT.

This clone has more than one count but fewer than ten. V and J are TRBV5-4 and TRBJ2-3; TRBD1 is a possible D gene (6 bases). In germline, CDR1 is SGHNT, CDR2 YYREEE (reference sequence). This CDR3 is built from 16 residues. V lost 4 bases, J lost 4 bases, and 19 bases lay in between. CDR3 sequence (DNA): TGTGCCAGCAGCACCCTACGACAGGTCGACTCAGATACGCAGTATTTT. Translated, it gives CASSTLRQVDSDTQYF. Looking up the rest from reference TRBV5-4 and TRBJ2-3 gives the full variable domain: ETGVTQSPTHLIKTRGQQVTLRCSSQSGHNTVSWYQQALGQGPQFIFQYYREEENGRGNFPPRFSGLQFPNYSSELNVNALELDDSALYLCASSTLRQVDSDTQYFGPGTRLTVL.

The chain combines TRBV28 with TRBJ2-6; TRBD1 is a possible D gene (5 bases). The CDR3 length is 15 residues. Germline values: CDR1 MDHEN, CDR2 SYDVKM. The V end lost 2 bases, the J end lost 0 bases, and 5 bases lay between the germline ends. The CDR3 reads CASSLQGSGANVLTF. The CDR3 DNA reads as TGTGCCAGCAGTTTACAGGGCTCTGGGGCCAACGTCCTGACTTTC.

The chain uses TRBV7-6 and TRBJ2-1, with D hard to call. Germline V gene data show CDR1 as SGHVS and CDR2 as FNYEAQ. V lost 5 bases to trimming and J lost 9 bases, with 14 bases between them. The CDR3 runs to 13 residues. This CDR3 is CASSLDGYIEQFF. CDR3 DNA sequence: TGTGCCAGCAGCCTCGACGGGTATATTGAGCAGTTCTTC. Full variable domain (rest looked up from reference TRBV7-6 and TRBJ2-1): GAGVSQSPRYKVTKRGQDVALRCDPISGHVSLYWYRQALGQGPEFLTYFNYEAQQDKSGLPNDRFSAERPEGSISTLTIQRTEQRDSAMYRCASSLDGYIEQFFGPGTRLTVL.

This chain connects TRBV4-1 to TRBJ2-3, with TRBD2 matching over 8 bases. Unmatched junction bases numbered 8, after V lost 4 bases and J lost 5 bases. Germline assignment: CDR1 MGHRA and CDR2 YSYEKL. This CDR3 is 15 amino acids long. DNA for the CDR3: TGCGCCAGCAGCCTAGGGCTAGCGGGCGGAGATACGCAGTATTTT. Protein product: CASSLGLAGGDTQYF.

The chain recombines TRBV30 with TRBJ1-3; maybe TRBD1 (6 bases). Germline CDR1 is GTSNPN and CDR2 is SVGIG (reference sequence). V dropped 1 base and J dropped 4 bases, with 14 bases sitting between them. The CDR3 length is 15 residues. For the CDR3, the DNA is TGTGCCTGGAGTGGTGACGCAGGGGTAGGAAACACCATATATTTT. Translation gives CAWSGDAGVGNTIYF.

This clone turned up a few times. The chain links TRBV19 to TRBJ2-2; a weak D match, TRBD1 (5 bases). V gave up 1 base and J gave up 9 bases, with 12 bases separating them. Looked up from germline, CDR1 is LNHDA and CDR2 is SQIVND (reference sequence). The length of the CDR3 is 14 residues. The CDR3 nucleotides read TGTGCCAGTAGTATAGGGACACCTTCGAGGGAGCTGTTTTTT. Protein product: CASSIGTPSRELFF.

The chain links TRBV7-3 to TRBJ2-5, with 7 positions matching TRBD1. Germline V gives CDR1 SGHTA, CDR2 FQGTGA. The length of the CDR3 is 15 residues. V shed 5 bases and J 3 bases; nucleotides not matched to a gene: 9. CDR3: CASSLTRDSKETQYF. CDR3 DNA sequence: TGTGCCAGCAGCCTCACACGGGACAGCAAAGAGACCCAGTACTTC.

In this sample, this clone turned up a few times. The chain recombines TRBV4-2 with TRBJ2-1; 9 bases line up with TRBD2. This CDR3 spans 16 amino acids. Losses at the gene ends were 0 bases for V and 6 bases for J; bases not matched to a gene: 6. Looked up from germline, CDR1 is LGHNA and CDR2 is YNFKEQ. DNA for the CDR3: TGTGCCAGCAGCCAAGAAGGCCTAGCGGGAATCAATGAGCAGTTCTTC. Its protein is CASSQEGLAGINEQFF.

The chain links TRBV5-4 to TRBJ2-6, with a tentative D call TRBD2 (5 bases). Per germline, CDR1 SGHNT and CDR2 YYREEE (reference sequence). CDR3 length: 14 amino acids. V was clipped by 8 bases and J by 4 bases, with 13 bases between them. CDR3 in amino acids: CASGIRGGANVLTF. The DNA of the CDR3 is TGTGCCAGTGGAATCCGAGGGGGGGCCAACGTCCTGACTTTC.

The chain uses TRBV19 and TRBJ1-5; 7 bases match TRBD1. The germline V gene encodes CDR1 LNHDA and CDR2 SQIVND (reference sequence). The CDR3 extends over 15 amino acids. J lost 3 bases, V lost 4 bases, and 6 bases had no gene match. This chain's CDR3 is CASSTGQRNNQPQHF. The CDR3 DNA is TGTGCCAGTAGTACGGGACAGCGGAACAATCAGCCCCAGCATTTT.

V and J are TRBV19 and TRBJ2-7; D may be TRBD2 (6 bases). The CDR3 extends over 15 amino acids. Germline V CDR1 and CDR2: LNHDA, SQIVND (reference sequence). Deletions cut 5 bases from V and 2 bases from J, with 16 bases between. DNA of the CDR3: TGTGCCAGTAGTGATAGGGGACTCACAACCTACGAGCAGTACTTC. This translates into CASSDRGLTTYEQYF. Supplemented by reference TRBV19 and TRBJ2-7, the full variable domain reads DGGITQSPKYLFRKEGQNVTLSCEQNLNHDAMYWYRQDPGQGLRLIYYSQIVNDFQKGDIAEGYSVSREKKESFPLTVTSAQKNPTAFYLCASSDRGLTTYEQYFGPGTRLTVT.

The V gene is TRBV29-1, the J gene TRBJ2-7, with TRBD2 matching 9 bases. V trimming: 0 bases; J trimming: 4 bases; junction bases outside the gene matches: 13. CDR1 and CDR2 from the germline V gene are SQVTM and ANQGSEA. This CDR3 spans 17 amino acids. The CDR3 reads CSVEDIVTSGGEYEQYF. The DNA of the CDR3 is TGCAGCGTTGAAGATATCGTGACTAGCGGAGGGGAATACGAGCAGTACTTC.

This CDR3 is CASDSGGFSTGELFF. CDR3 in DNA: TGTGCCAGCGATTCAGGGGGTTTTTCGACCGGGGAGCTGTTTTTT. The gene calls are TRBV28 and TRBJ2-2; 7 bases are a match to TRBD1. V was pared by 8 bases and J by 5 bases, with 11 bases of the junction left unmatched. This CDR3 contains 15 residues. Per the germline V gene, CDR1 is MDHEN and CDR2 is SYDVKM. The full variable domain, its missing parts supplied by reference TRBV28 and TRBJ2-2, is DVKVTQSSRYLVKRTGEKVFLECVQDMDHENMFWYRQDPGLGLRLIYFSYDVKMKEKGDIPEGYSVSREKKERFSLILESASTNQTSMYLCASDSGGFSTGELFFGEGSRLTVL.

The chain recombines TRBV5-1 with TRBJ2-2, with TRBD1 identical over 8 bases. The CDR3 totals 15 residues. CDR1 and CDR2 from the germline V gene are SGHRS and YFSETQ. V trimming: 3 bases; J trimming: 5 bases; junction bases outside the gene matches: 6. The CDR3 nucleotides read TGCGCCAGCAGCTCCGACAGGGGCTGGACCGGGGAGCTGTTTTTT. Translation gives CASSSDRGWTGELFF. Filled out from reference TRBV5-1 and TRBJ2-2, the complete variable domain reads KAGVTQTPRYLIKTRGQQVTLSCSPISGHRSVSWYQQTPGQGLQFLFEYFSETQRNKGNFPGRFSGRQFSNSRSEMNVSTLELGDSALYLCASSSDRGWTGELFFGEGSRLTVL.

The CDR3 sequence: CASSYSGGLGNQPQHF. The CDR3 region has the DNA TGTGCCAGCAGTTACTCTGGGGGACTGGGCAATCAGCCCCAGCATTTT. The chain recombines TRBV6-5 with TRBJ1-5, with D maybe TRBD1 (5 bases). V gave up 0 bases and J gave up 2 bases, with 11 bases separating them. From germline, CDR1 is MNHEY and CDR2 SVGAGI. This CDR3 has 16 residues.

The chain joins TRBV30 to TRBJ2-2; TRBD1 matches at 11 bases. Germline CDR1 is GTSNPN and CDR2 is SVGIG (reference sequence). This CDR3 comprises 15 residues. J was trimmed by 4 bases and V by 3 bases; bases with no gene match: 4. The CDR3 loop reads CAWSGQGAGTGELFF. The CDR3 DNA sequence: TGTGCCTGGAGCGGACAGGGGGCGGGCACCGGGGAGCTGTTTTTT.

With regard to this clone: Other DNA sequences within the sample encode an identical CDR3. The chain links TRBV9 to TRBJ1-6; 8 nucleotides line up with TRBD1. Per the germline V gene, CDR1 is SGDLS and CDR2 is YYNGEE. CDR3 size: 14 residues. The V segment lost 2 bases and the J segment 7 bases; nucleotides outside the gene matches: 2. For the CDR3, the DNA is TGTGCCAGCAGCGTCGGACAGGGAAATTCACCCCTCCACTTT. Its translation is CASSVGQGNSPLHF.